This T cell receptor (beta chain) was obtained from a study of CD8+ T cells in alopecia areata. Study-level results: TCR sharing across patients was less clear than in mice, possibly HLA-related. Alopecia totalis/universalis scalp especially showed more expanded CD8+ clones than normal scalp.

About 5 patients' sorted CD4+ cells yielded CD25+CD127- cells. Alopecia areata patients provided lesional scalp punch biopsies and peripheral blood, both collected for the study. Starting from PBMCs, sorting isolated CD4+ and CD8+ T cells. V gave up 3 bases and J gave up 6 bases, with 16 bases separating them. Germline V gene sequence: CDR1 SGHRS, CDR2 YFSETQ. The CDR3 has 14 amino acids. It was cDNA, reverse transcribed from extracted RNA, that served as the sequencing template. Profiled with immunoSEQ multiplex PCR; TCRdb holds only in-frame clones, not every one. The data show around 35,000 clones, 45% to 70% seen once. Comments on this clone: Antigen specificity is unknown.

The source material was CD4+ Tregs sorted from blood. The chain employs TRBV5-1 and TRBJ2-7; D uncertain. The receptor's source is a human donor with alopecia areata. The DNA of the CDR3 is TGCGCCAGCAGCTCCCCCAGTAGGATATCCGAGCAGTACTTC. Its protein is CASSSPSRISEQYF.